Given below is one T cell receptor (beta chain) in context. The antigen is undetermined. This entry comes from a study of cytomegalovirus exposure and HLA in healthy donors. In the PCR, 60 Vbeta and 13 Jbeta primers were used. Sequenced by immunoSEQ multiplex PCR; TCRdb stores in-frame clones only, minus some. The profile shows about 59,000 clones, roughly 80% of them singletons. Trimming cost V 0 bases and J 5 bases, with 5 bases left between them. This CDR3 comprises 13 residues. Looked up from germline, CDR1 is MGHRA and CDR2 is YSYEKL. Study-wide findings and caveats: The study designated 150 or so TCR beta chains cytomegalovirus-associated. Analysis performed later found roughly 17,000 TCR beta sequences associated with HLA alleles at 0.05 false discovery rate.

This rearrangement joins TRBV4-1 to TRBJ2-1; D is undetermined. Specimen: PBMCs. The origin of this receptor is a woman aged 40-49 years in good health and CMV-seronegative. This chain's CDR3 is CASSQDPNNEQFF. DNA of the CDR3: TGCGCCAGCAGCCAAGACCCAAACAATGAGCAGTTCTTC.